This T cell receptor (beta chain) was captured by sequencing in a study of chemoradiotherapy in HPV16-positive cancers. Study-wide context: Candidate HPV-specific T-cell clones and common TCR motifs came from functional assays in a couple of HPV16-positive patients. Notes on the study in general: For HPV16-positive patients, expanding HPV-responsive T cells associated with longer recurrence-free survival. Non-HPV-specific T cells did not expand in tumors during treatment, whereas candidate HPV-specific clones and E7-related motifs did.

Repertoires were sampled repeatedly during chemoradiotherapy. Method: immunoSEQ multiplex PCR; TCRdb's copy keeps in-frame clones and lacks some. Seen here are several thousand clones, about two thirds observed once, and the top ten hold less than 25%. Germline CDR1 SGHNT, CDR2 YYREEE (reference sequence). The ends lost 0 bases at V and 6 bases at J; junction bases unmatched: 8. The CDR3 totals 16 residues. Worth noting for this clone: Its antigen is unidentified.

Specimen collection occurred from a patient who underwent chemoradiotherapy. The gene calls are TRBV5-4 and TRBJ1-1; 10 bases agree with TRBD1. The TCR sequence derives from a human donor with HPV-associated anogenital cancer. This CDR3 is CASSLAGTGEASEAFF. CDR3 sequence (DNA): TGTGCCAGCAGCTTGGCCGGGACAGGGGAAGCATCTGAAGCTTTCTTT.